These 28 T cell receptor beta chains share one sample of origin, sequenced in a study of T-cell memory formation after mild COVID-19. TCRdb redid the calling of the 5' RACE reads with MiXCR, one entry per CDR3 protein. The repertoire has about 110,000 distinct CDR3 sequences, over 15% of them found once; the top ten carry less than 6.5%. Sequencing used PBMCs or a T cell subset sorted from them (not recorded which). All receptors come from a man aged 18-30 years who had mild COVID-19 (a few samples of this study predate the infection). Cell type and time point are not known.

The gene calls are TRBV4-1 and TRBJ1-1, with 8 positions matching TRBD1. The CDR3 has 16 residues. The ends lost 5 bases at V and 6 bases at J; junction bases unmatched: 14. Germline CDR1 reads MGHRA; CDR2 reads YSYEKL. The CDR3 sequence: CASSAGPGQVSPEAFF. CDR3 DNA: TGCGCCAGCAGCGCTGGTCCGGGACAGGTATCCCCTGAAGCTTTCTTT.

The chain uses TRBV20-1 and TRBJ1-4, with no clear D. The CDR3 spans 14 residues. V dropped 2 bases and J dropped 8 bases, with 15 bases sitting between them. CDR1 is DFQATT and CDR2 is SNEGSKA in the germline V gene (reference sequence). This chain's CDR3 is CSARNPGGGEKLFF. The CDR3 DNA sequence: TGCAGTGCTAGAAACCCGGGAGGAGGGGAAAAACTGTTTTTT.

This clonotype appeared once. CDR3 loop: CASSLDNRYGYTF. In DNA, the CDR3 is TGTGCCAGCAGCTTGGATAATCGGTATGGCTACACCTTC. The chain employs TRBV5-6 and TRBJ1-2, with D uncertain. The CDR3 consists of 13 residues. Germline lookup yields CDR1 SGHDT and CDR2 YYEEEE. V lost 0 bases and J lost 5, with 8 bases in between.

This clonotype was seen a handful of times. CDR3 in DNA: TGCAGTGCCTGGGACACCCTCCAAGAGACCCAGTACTTC. Protein: CSAWDTLQETQYF. V is TRBV20-1 and J is TRBJ2-5; D may be TRBD1 (6 bases). Trimming removed 6 bases from V and 1 base from J, with 12 bases in between. The CDR3 totals 13 residues. Per the germline V gene, CDR1 is DFQATT and CDR2 is SNEGSKA (reference sequence).

The V gene is TRBV27, the J gene TRBJ2-7, with a possible D match to TRBD1 (6 bases). The CDR3 covers 13 residues. Germline V gene sequence: CDR1 MNHEY, CDR2 SMNVEV (reference sequence). Trimming removed 6 bases from V and 1 base from J, with 10 bases in between. Written as DNA, the CDR3 is TGTGCCAGCAGGTCGACAGGTTCCTACGAGCAGTACTTC. Protein product: CASRSTGSYEQYF.

This clonotype appeared a few times. The rearrangement uses TRBV20-1 and TRBJ2-1; 7 positions match TRBD2. This CDR3 spans 16 amino acids. The J segment lost 3 bases and the V segment lost 3 bases, leaving 11 bases of the junction unmatched. Germline loops: CDR1 DFQATT, CDR2 SNEGSKA (reference sequence). CDR3 sequence (DNA): TGCAGTGCTAGTCCCCCTTTGCGGGGGTTCTACAATGAGCAGTTCTTC. It yields the protein CSASPPLRGFYNEQFF.

The rearrangement links TRBV2 to TRBJ2-3; D is ambiguous. The CDR3 spans 13 residues. The ends were cut back, 3 bases at V and 2 bases at J, with 6 bases in the middle. Germline CDR1 is SNHLY and CDR2 is FYNNEI. CDR3 region: CASSDPNTDTQYF. CDR3 in DNA: TGTGCCAGCAGTGATCCGAACACAGATACGCAGTATTTT.

This clonotype has more than one count but fewer than ten. This chain links TRBV7-2 with TRBJ2-5; no firm D call. Trimming cost V 4 bases and J 6 bases, with 15 bases left between them. Germline CDR1 and CDR2: SGHTA and FQGNSA. The CDR3 is 14 amino acids. CDR3 in amino acids: CASSSYTTGQTQYF. In nucleotides, the CDR3 is TGTGCCAGCAGCTCTTACACAACCGGTCAGACCCAGTACTTC.

The CDR3: CAWRDRVTDEQYF. CDR3 in DNA: TGTGCCTGGCGAGACAGGGTAACGGACGAGCAGTACTTC. The chain recombines TRBV6-4 with TRBJ2-7; TRBD1 aligns across 7 bases. V lost 11 bases to trimming and J lost 5 bases; unmatched junction nucleotides: 12. CDR3 length: 13 amino acids. Germline V gene lookup returns CDR1 MRHNA and CDR2 SNTAGT.

This sequence joins TRBV20-1 and TRBJ2-1; D is perhaps TRBD1 (6 bases). The CDR3 runs 14 residues. Deletions cut 3 bases from V and 9 bases from J, with 18 bases between. CDR1 is DFQATT, CDR2 SNEGSKA, per germline (reference sequence). The CDR3 is CSARSGAGWGEQFF. In DNA form, the CDR3 reads TGCAGTGCTAGGTCAGGGGCTGGGTGGGGTGAGCAGTTCTTC.

This clonotype was seen only a few times. J is TRBJ2-7 and V is TRBV6-5, with 8 bases identical to TRBD1. This CDR3 has 14 residues. CDR1 and CDR2 (germline): MNHEY, SVGAGI. Trimming removed 4 bases from V and 7 bases from J; junction bases left unmatched: 9. The CDR3 bases are TGTGCCAGCAGTTGGGGACAGGCAGGGGAAGAGCAGTACTTC. It specifies CASSWGQAGEEQYF.

This clonotype occurred a few times. V is TRBV7-3 and J is TRBJ2-1, with D perhaps given as TRBD1 or TRBD2 (6 bases each). CDR1 and CDR2 (germline): SGHTA, FQGTGA. The CDR3 extends over 17 amino acids. The V end was cut by 5 bases, the J end by 6 bases, with 23 bases between. CDR3 amino acids: CASSPKPGGLGSNEQFF. CDR3 sequence (DNA): TGTGCCAGCAGCCCGAAACCCGGGGGCCTAGGAAGCAATGAGCAGTTCTTC.

V is TRBV20-1 and J is TRBJ1-1; D unresolved. CDR1 is DFQATT, CDR2 SNEGSKA, per germline (reference sequence). The CDR3 is 12 residues long. V lost 2 bases and J 4 bases, leaving 8 bases between the germline ends. This CDR3 reads CSARLRATEAFF. The DNA for the CDR3 is TGCAGTGCTAGACTGCGGGCCACTGAAGCTTTCTTT.

In this sample, this clonotype turned up a few times. V usage is TRBV15 and J usage is TRBJ1-3, with D tentatively TRBD1 (5 bases). Trimming stripped 0 bases from V and 2 bases from J, with 11 bases between. Germline assignment: CDR1 LNHNV and CDR2 YYDKDF (reference sequence). The CDR3 spans 16 residues. DNA of the CDR3: TGTGCCACCAGCAGAGATCCGGACAACCCTGGAAACACCATATATTTT. It is translated as CATSRDPDNPGNTIYF.

The chain joins TRBV3-1 to TRBJ2-1, with D hard to call. V was shortened by 4 bases and J by 6 bases, with 7 bases between the two germline ends. The CDR3 sequence is 12 residues long. The germline gives CDR1 LGHDT, CDR2 YNNKEL (reference sequence). CDR3 bases: TGTGCCAGCAGCCTTTACAGCAATGAGCAGTTCTTC. The encoded protein is CASSLYSNEQFF.

Written as DNA, the CDR3 is TGTGCCAGCAGTTACGCGGGGCAGGGGGGCTTTGAGCAGTTCTTC. It encodes CASSYAGQGGFEQFF. The chain is built from TRBV6-5 and TRBJ2-1; D might be TRBD1 (7 bases). CDR3 length: 15 residues. V shed 2 bases and J shed 9 bases, with 17 bases lying between them. Germline assignment: CDR1 MNHEY and CDR2 SVGAGI.

V is TRBV20-1 and J is TRBJ2-1; a weak D match, TRBD1 (5 bases). The CDR3 is 13 residues long. V lost 0 bases and J lost 9, with 12 bases in between. The germline CDR1 and CDR2 sequences are DFQATT and SNEGSKA (reference sequence). The CDR3 coding sequence is TGCAGTGCTAGAGATGGGGCAGGGCTTGAGCAGTTCTTC. Its protein product is CSARDGAGLEQFF.

The table lists this clonotype with many counts. The genes are TRBV7-9 and TRBJ2-3, with 12 bases identical to TRBD2. The CDR3 covers 15 residues. CDR1 is SEHNR, CDR2 FQNEAQ, per germline (reference sequence). V shed 3 bases and J 4 bases; nucleotides not matched to a gene: 2. In DNA, the CDR3 is TGTGCCAGCAGCTTTTCTAGCGGGGGGGCAGATACGCAGTATTTT. Translated: CASSFSSGGADTQYF.

The rearrangement joins TRBV4-1 to TRBJ2-3, with no clear D. With 1 base removed from V and 3 bases from J, the gap between germline ends came to 14 bases. In germline, CDR1 is MGHRA, CDR2 YSYEKL. This CDR3 is 16 amino acids long. The CDR3 spells CASSQAPWATTDTQYF. CDR3 DNA: TGCGCCAGCAGCCAAGCACCTTGGGCCACTACAGATACGCAGTATTTT.

The chain couples TRBV7-2 to TRBJ2-5; D is undetermined. The CDR3 runs 13 residues. Germline V gene sequence: CDR1 SGHTA, CDR2 FQGNSA. Deletions cut 4 bases from V and 6 bases from J, with 12 bases between. CDR3 amino acids: CASSSTTPKTQYF. CDR3 coding DNA: TGTGCCAGCAGCTCCACGACACCGAAGACCCAGTACTTC.

The CDR3 coding sequence is TGTGCCAGCAGCCGCTATCGGGGACAGGGAAAAGATGGCTACACCTTC. Its translation is CASSRYRGQGKDGYTF. The V gene is TRBV7-8, the J gene TRBJ1-2, with 9 positions matching TRBD1. V lost 5 bases and J lost 6; bases outside the gene matches: 13. The CDR3 length is 16 residues. CDR1 SGHVS and CDR2 FQNEAQ come from the germline V gene.

The chain couples TRBV25-1 to TRBJ2-1; D is possibly TRBD1 (6 bases). Germline CDR1 is MGHDK and CDR2 is SYGVNS. The V end was cut by 4 bases, the J end by 4 bases, with 23 bases between. The CDR3 contains 18 residues. The CDR3 sequence is CASSVRQAMPFFYNEQFF. CDR3 coding DNA: TGTGCCAGCAGTGTCAGACAGGCCATGCCATTTTTTTACAATGAGCAGTTCTTC.

The rearrangement uses TRBV18 and TRBJ2-2; 10 nucleotides match TRBD1. The trim removed 4 bases at V and 2 bases at J, leaving 7 bases unmatched. This CDR3 spans 17 amino acids. Germline values: CDR1 KGHSH, CDR2 LQKENI. The CDR3 DNA sequence: TGTGCCAGCTCACAACGGGACAGGGGAACAAACACCGGGGAGCTGTTTTTT. Its protein product is CASSQRDRGTNTGELFF.

The rearrangement joins TRBV4-1 to TRBJ2-1; D possibly corresponds to TRBD2 (5 bases). V was pared by 1 base and J by 7 bases, with 11 bases between. CDR1 MGHRA and CDR2 YSYEKL come from the germline V gene. The CDR3 totals 14 residues. The CDR3 nucleotides are TGCGCCAGCAGCCAAGGGACTGGCGGGAATGAGCAGTTCTTC. This translates into CASSQGTGGNEQFF.

This clonotype was detected many times. This sequence joins TRBV5-1 and TRBJ1-2; D gene unclear. The germline V gene encodes CDR1 SGHRS and CDR2 YFSETQ. The CDR3 spans 14 residues. V dropped 0 bases and J dropped 1 base, with 7 bases sitting between them. Here the CDR3 reads CASSLDGNNYGYTF. The CDR3, as DNA: TGCGCCAGCAGCTTGGATGGAAATAACTATGGCTACACCTTC.

This rearrangement joins TRBV3-1 to TRBJ2-3, with 9 bases that match TRBD2. The CDR3 is 17 residues long. With 2 bases clipped from V and 2 bases from J, the junction kept 8 bases outside the gene matches. Looked up from germline, CDR1 is LGHDT and CDR2 is YNNKEL (reference sequence). The CDR3 nucleotides are TGTGCCAGCAGCCAAACGACTAGCGGCACGACCACAGATACGCAGTATTTT. Translation gives CASSQTTSGTTTDTQYF.

The sample holds a few counts of this clonotype. The genes are TRBV10-3 and TRBJ1-6, with 8 bases matching TRBD1. The V and J ends lost 6 bases and 4 bases, in that order; junction bases with no gene match: 14. The CDR3 totals 18 residues. Germline lookup yields CDR1 ENHRY and CDR2 SYGVKD. CDR3 in amino acids: CAISRGWTGRRYNSPLHF. Written as DNA, the CDR3 is TGTGCCATCAGCAGAGGATGGACAGGGAGGAGGTATAATTCACCCCTCCACTTT.

The table lists this clonotype with a few counts. This chain joins TRBV29-1 and TRBJ1-2; D perhaps matches TRBD1 (5 bases). Germline V gene sequence: CDR1 SQVTM, CDR2 ANQGSEA. CDR3 length: 14 residues. Trimming took 7 bases from V and 1 from J, leaving 16 bases between them. The DNA of the CDR3 is TGCAGCGCCGAAACCCGACAGCTTAACTATGGCTACACCTTC. This translates into CSAETRQLNYGYTF. The full variable domain, in which reference TRBV29-1 and TRBJ1-2 provide the parts outside the CDR3, is SAVISQKPSRDICQRGTSLTIQCQVDSQVTMMFWYRQQPGQSLTLIATANQGSEATYESGFVIDKFPISRPNLTFSTLTVSNMSPEDSSIYLCSAETRQLNYGYTFGSGTRLTVV.